In its sample, the clone carrying this T cell receptor (beta chain) was seen once. These data come from a study of T cells in Graves' hyperthyroidism and ophthalmopathy. Trimming removed 6 bases from V and 5 bases from J; junction bases left unmatched: 3. The CDR3 is 13 amino acids. From germline, CDR1 is MDHEN and CDR2 SYDVKM. It was RNA transcripts that yielded the amplified TCR beta CDR3 regions. During a first-round RT-PCR of the TCR CDR3, the HTBI primer set was used. Via MiXCR, TCRdb re-called the multiplex PCR reads, giving one row per CDR3 protein. This table holds around 500,000 distinct CDR3 sequences, about 16% found once.

The rearrangement joins TRBV28 to TRBJ2-5; 10 nucleotides agree with TRBD1. The clonotype comes from a woman aged 25 to 45 with Graves' ophthalmopathy. The sequencing input was blood. The CDR3: CASRTGGPETQYF. CDR3 in DNA: TGTGCCAGCAGGACAGGGGGCCCTGAGACCCAGTACTTC.